This T cell receptor beta chain was retrieved from a study of blood T cell repertoires in COVID-19. Turning to the study itself: Material from acute and convalescent COVID-19 was sourced from the United States, Italy and Spain.

The method was immunoSEQ multiplex PCR; TCRdb's version includes in-frame clones alone and lacks a portion of them. The profile shows some 66,000 clones, approximately 87% of them singletons. Germline CDR1 SEHNR, CDR2 FQNEAQ (reference sequence). Trimming shortened V by 5 bases and J by 4 bases, and 8 bases separated the two germline ends. This CDR3 is built from 13 residues. This TCR was sampled from a woman aged 60-75 years with acute or convalescent COVID-19. Sequenced sample: peripheral blood. J is TRBJ2-2 and V is TRBV7-9; D gene unclear. This chain's CDR3 is CASSGEVTGELFF. DNA for the CDR3: TGTGCCAGCAGCGGCGAGGTCACCGGGGAGCTGTTTTTT. The complete variable domain, with remaining parts taken from reference TRBV7-9 and TRBJ2-2, reads DTGVSQNPRHKITKRGQNVTFRCDPISEHNRLYWYRQTLGQGPEFLTYFQNEAQLEKSRLLSDRFSAERPKGSFSTLEIQRTEQGDSAMYLCASSGEVTGELFFGEGSRLTVL.